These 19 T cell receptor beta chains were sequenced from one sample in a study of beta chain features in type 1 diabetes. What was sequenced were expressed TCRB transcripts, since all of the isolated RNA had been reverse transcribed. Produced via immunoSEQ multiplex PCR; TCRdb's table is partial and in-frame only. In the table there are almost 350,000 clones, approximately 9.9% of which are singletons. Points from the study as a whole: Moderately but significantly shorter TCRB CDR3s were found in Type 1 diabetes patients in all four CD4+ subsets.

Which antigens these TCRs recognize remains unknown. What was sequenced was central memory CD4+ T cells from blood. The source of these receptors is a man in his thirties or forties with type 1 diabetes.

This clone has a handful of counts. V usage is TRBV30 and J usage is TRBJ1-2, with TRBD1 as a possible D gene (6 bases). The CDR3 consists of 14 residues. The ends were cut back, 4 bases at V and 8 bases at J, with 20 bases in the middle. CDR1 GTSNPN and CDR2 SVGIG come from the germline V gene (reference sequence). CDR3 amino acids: CAWTPVQGHRGYTF. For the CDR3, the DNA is TGTGCCTGGACCCCCGTGCAGGGGCACCGAGGCTACACCTTC.

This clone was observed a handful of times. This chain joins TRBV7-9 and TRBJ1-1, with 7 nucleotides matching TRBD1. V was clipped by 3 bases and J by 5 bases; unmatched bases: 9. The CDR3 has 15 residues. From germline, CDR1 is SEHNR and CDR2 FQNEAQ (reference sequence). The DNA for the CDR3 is TGTGCCAGCAGCTTGGATGGAGGGGGCGTTACTGAAGCTTTCTTT. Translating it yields CASSLDGGGVTEAFF.

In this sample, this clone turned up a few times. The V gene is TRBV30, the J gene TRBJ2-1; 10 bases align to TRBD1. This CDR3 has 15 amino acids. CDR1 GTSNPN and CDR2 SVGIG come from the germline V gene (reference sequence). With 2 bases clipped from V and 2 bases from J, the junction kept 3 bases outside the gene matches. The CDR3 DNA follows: TGTGCCTGGAGTCTGACAGGGGGCCCCTACAATGAGCAGTTCTTC. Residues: CAWSLTGGPYNEQFF.

The CDR3 DNA reads as TGTGCCAGCAGCCCAAACCAGAAGACTGGTACAGATACGCAGTATTTT. Its translation: CASSPNQKTGTDTQYF. The chain uses TRBV7-9 and TRBJ2-3; D is unclear. This CDR3 is built from 16 residues. The germline gives CDR1 SEHNR, CDR2 FQNEAQ (reference sequence). V lost 5 bases, J lost 3 bases, and 18 bases lay in between.

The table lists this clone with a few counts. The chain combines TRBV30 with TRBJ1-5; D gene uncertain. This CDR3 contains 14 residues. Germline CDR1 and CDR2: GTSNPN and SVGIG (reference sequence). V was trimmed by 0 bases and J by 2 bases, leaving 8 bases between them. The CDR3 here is CAWSVHGGNQPQHF. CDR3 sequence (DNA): TGTGCCTGGAGTGTACATGGAGGCAATCAGCCCCAGCATTTT.

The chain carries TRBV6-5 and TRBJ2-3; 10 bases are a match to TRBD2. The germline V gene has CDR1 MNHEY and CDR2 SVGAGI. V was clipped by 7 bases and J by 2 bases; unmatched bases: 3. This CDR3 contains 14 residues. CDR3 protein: CASKSGGATDTQYF. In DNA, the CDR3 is TGTGCCAGCAAAAGCGGGGGGGCCACAGATACGCAGTATTTT.

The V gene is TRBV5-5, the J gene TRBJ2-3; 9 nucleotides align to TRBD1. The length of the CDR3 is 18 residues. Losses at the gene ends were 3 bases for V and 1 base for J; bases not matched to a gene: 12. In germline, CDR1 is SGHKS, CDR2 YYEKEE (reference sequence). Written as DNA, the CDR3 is TGTGCCAGCAGCTCTGGGGGACAGGGCGTGGTAGGCACAGATACGCAGTATTTT. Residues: CASSSGGQGVVGTDTQYF.

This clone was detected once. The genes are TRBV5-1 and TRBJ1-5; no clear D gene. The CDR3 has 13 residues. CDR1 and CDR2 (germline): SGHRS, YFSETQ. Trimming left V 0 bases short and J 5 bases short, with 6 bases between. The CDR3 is CASSLDMHQPQHF. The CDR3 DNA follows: TGCGCCAGCAGCTTGGACATGCATCAGCCCCAGCATTTT.

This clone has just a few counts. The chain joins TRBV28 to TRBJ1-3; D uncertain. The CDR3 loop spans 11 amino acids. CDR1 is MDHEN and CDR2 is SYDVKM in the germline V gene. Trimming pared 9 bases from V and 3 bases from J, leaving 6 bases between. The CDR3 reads CASLGGNTIYF. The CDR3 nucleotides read TGTGCCAGTCTCGGTGGAAACACCATATATTTT.

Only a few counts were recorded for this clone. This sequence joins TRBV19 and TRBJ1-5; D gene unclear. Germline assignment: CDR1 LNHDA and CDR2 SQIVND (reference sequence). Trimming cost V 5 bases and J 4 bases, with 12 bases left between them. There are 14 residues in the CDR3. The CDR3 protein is CASSSVSGNQPQHF. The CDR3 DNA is TGTGCCAGTAGTTCGGTTTCGGGAAATCAGCCCCAGCATTTT.

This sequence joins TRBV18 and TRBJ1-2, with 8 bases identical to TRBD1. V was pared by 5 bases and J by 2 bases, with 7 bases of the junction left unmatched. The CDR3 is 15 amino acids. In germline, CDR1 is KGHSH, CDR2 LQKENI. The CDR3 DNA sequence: TGTGCCAGCTCAACAGGGACAGGCGCAAACTATGGCTACACCTTC. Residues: CASSTGTGANYGYTF.

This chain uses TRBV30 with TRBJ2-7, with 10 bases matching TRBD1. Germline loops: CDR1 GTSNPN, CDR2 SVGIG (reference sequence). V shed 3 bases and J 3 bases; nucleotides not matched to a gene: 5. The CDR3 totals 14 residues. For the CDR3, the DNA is TGTGCCTGGAGGGGACAGGGGTATGACTACGAGCAGTACTTC. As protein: CAWRGQGYDYEQYF.

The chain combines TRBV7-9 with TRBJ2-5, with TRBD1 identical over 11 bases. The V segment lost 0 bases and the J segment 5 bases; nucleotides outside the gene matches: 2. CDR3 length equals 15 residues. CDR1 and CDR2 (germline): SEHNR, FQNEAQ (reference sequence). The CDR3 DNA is TGTGCCAGCAGCTTAGCCGGGACAGGGGGTGAGACCCAGTACTTC. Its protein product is CASSLAGTGGETQYF.

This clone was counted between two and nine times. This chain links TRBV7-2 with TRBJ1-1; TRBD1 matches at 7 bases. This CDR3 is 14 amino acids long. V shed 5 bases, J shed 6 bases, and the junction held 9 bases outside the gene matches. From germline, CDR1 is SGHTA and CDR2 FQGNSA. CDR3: CASSLGQDPPEAFF. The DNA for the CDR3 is TGTGCCAGCAGCCTCGGACAGGACCCACCTGAAGCTTTCTTT.

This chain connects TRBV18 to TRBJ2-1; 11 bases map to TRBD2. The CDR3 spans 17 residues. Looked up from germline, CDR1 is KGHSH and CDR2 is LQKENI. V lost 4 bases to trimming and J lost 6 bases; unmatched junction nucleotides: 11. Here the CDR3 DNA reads TGTGCCAGCTCACTCCTTAGCGGGGGGGAAGGTCGCAATGAGCAGTTCTTC. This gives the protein CASSLLSGGEGRNEQFF.

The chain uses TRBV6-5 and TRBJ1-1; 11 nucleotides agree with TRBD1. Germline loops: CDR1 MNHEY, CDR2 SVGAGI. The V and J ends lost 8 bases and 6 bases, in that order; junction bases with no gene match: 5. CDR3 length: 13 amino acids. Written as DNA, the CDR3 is TGTGCCAGCCAGCGGGGACAGGGGGCTGAAGCTTTCTTT. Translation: CASQRGQGAEAFF.

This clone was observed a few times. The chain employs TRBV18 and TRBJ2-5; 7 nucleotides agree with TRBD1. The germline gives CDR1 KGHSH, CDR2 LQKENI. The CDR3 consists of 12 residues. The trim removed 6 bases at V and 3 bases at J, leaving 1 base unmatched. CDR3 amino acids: CASSDREETQYF. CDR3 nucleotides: TGTGCCAGCTCCGACAGGGAAGAGACCCAGTACTTC.

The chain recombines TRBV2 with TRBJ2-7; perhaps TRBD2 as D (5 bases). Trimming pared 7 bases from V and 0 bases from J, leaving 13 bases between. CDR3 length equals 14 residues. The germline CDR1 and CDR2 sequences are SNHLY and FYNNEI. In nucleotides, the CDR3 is TGTGCCAGCACTGGTGGGAGTAACTCCTACGAGCAGTACTTC. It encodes CASTGGSNSYEQYF. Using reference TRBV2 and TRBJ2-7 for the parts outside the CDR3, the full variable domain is EPEVTQTPSHQVTQMGQEVILRCVPISNHLYFYWYRQILGQKVEFLVSFYNNEISEKSEIFDDQFSVERPDGSNFTLKIRSTKLEDSAMYFCASTGGSNSYEQYFGPGTRLTVT.

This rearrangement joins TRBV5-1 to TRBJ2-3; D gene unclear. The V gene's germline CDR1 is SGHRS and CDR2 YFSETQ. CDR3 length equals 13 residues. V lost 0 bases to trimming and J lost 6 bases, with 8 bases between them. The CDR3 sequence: CASSLENSDTQYF. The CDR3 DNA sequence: TGCGCCAGCAGCTTGGAGAATTCGGATACGCAGTATTTT.